The T cell receptor (beta chain) under discussion was sequenced for a study of blood T cells in healthy people across ages. Study observations and caveats: Among long-lived donors, naive CD4+ cells were more numerous and diversity higher than in aged donors. Possibly confounding the expanded clonotype changes was the fact that donor CMV status was unknown.

This clonotype appeared a few times. Its cognate antigen is unknown. Through a sample-barcoded 5' primer and a J-beta primer mix, a second PCR was run for roughly 7 to 11 cycles. Tagging of each cDNA molecule was performed by a template-switch adaptor with 12 random nucleotides. From the 5' RACE reads, TCRdb called clonotypes with MiXCR, one entry per CDR3 protein. This table holds roughly 500,000 distinct CDR3 sequences, 25% to 30% found once. Healthy Russian Caucasian donors spanned ages roughly 6 to 90 years. Sequenced: blood. This receptor was identified in a woman in her 70s in good health.

For the CDR3, the DNA is TGTGCCAGCAGCTGGGGGCCTCCGGGCGAAGCTTTCTTT. Residues: CASSWGPPGEAFF. The chain is built from TRBV11-3 and TRBJ1-1, with D perhaps TRBD1 (6 bases). Per germline, CDR1 SGHNT and CDR2 YENEEA. CDR3 length: 13 amino acids. The germline V and J ends were trimmed by 4 bases and 8 bases, with 14 bases remaining between them.